A selection of T cell receptor beta chains follows, all from one sample in a study of cytomegalovirus exposure and HLA in healthy donors. The repertoire was sequenced with immunoSEQ multiplex PCR; TCRdb's copy has only in-frame clones and lacks some. The sample yields approximately 210,000 clones, about 90% seen once. Sequenced material: PBMCs. The receptors originated from a woman under 30 in good health and CMV-seronegative. Each CDR3 is given with its conserved first and last residue. A D gene is named only where the DNA matches it firmly. Size is omitted from some rows. Given values are once, few, many or a class for expanded clones.

clone_size	v_call	d_call	j_call	cdr3_nt	cdr3_aa
-	TRBV2	-	TRBJ2-1	TGTGCCAGCAGTGGACCGGGACACCTTATCAATGAGCAGTTCTTC	CASSGPGHLINEQFF
-	TRBV11-3	-	TRBJ2-4	TGTGCCAGCAGCGCTGCGGGAATAGCCAAAAACATTCAGTACTTC	CASSAAGIAKNIQYF
-	TRBV5-1	-	TRBJ1-1	TGCGCCAGCAGCTCTGAGGCCGTGGACACTGAAGCTTTCTTT	CASSSEAVDTEAFF
-	TRBV4-3	-	TRBJ2-7	TGCGCCAGCAGCCAGAGCCGAGTAGTACAGGTCGCCCACCGAACTTACGAGCAGTACTTC	CASSQSRVVQVAHRTYEQYF
-	TRBV7-8	-	TRBJ1-5	TGTGCCAGCAGCTTAGTGGCAAGTAATCAGCCCCAGCATTTT	CASSLVASNQPQHF
-	TRBV4-1	-	TRBJ1-2	TGCGCCAGCAGCCAACCCCGGGAGGGACGGTATGGCTACACCTTC	CASSQPREGRYGYTF
-	TRBV29-1	-	TRBJ2-1	TGCAGCGTTGACAGGGGCTGGGAGCAGTTCTTC	CSVDRGWEQFF
-	TRBV10-3	-	TRBJ2-7	TGTGCCATCAGTGAAGGCGGGATGCGCTTTTACGAGCAGTACTTC	CAISEGGMRFYEQYF
-	TRBV18	-	TRBJ1-1	TGTGCCAGCTCACCACCAGGGGTGAACACTGAAGCTTTCTTT	CASSPPGVNTEAFF
-	TRBV18	-	TRBJ2-2	TGTGCCAGCTCACCATCATCGGGAGTGGGTACCGGGGAGCTGTTTTTT	CASSPSSGVGTGELFF
-	TRBV18	TRBD2	TRBJ2-1	TGTGCCAGCTCAGCGGGGACTAGCGGCCACAATGAGCAGTTCTTC	CASSAGTSGHNEQFF
-	TRBV27	TRBD2	TRBJ2-1	TGTGCCAGCAGTTTAGGGCTAGCGGGAGAGGTGTCCTACAATGAGCAGTTCTTC	CASSLGLAGEVSYNEQFF
once	TRBV27	TRBD2	TRBJ2-1	TGTGCCAGCAGTCCCGGCCCACGAGCGGGAGGGATCTTGGTCTTC	CASSPGPRAGGILVF
-	TRBV29-1	-	TRBJ2-3	TGCAGCGTTTACGACAGGCTCCGGAGCACAGATACGCAGTATTTT	CSVYDRLRSTDTQYF
-	TRBV28	-	TRBJ2-2	TGTGCCAGCAGTTCCCCCATACTAGCACAGAACACCGGGGAGCTGTTTTTT	CASSSPILAQNTGELFF
-	TRBV28	-	TRBJ2-4	TGTGCCAGCAGCTGGTCGAGGCAGCTCCTAGCCAAAAACATTCAGTACTTC	CASSWSRQLLAKNIQYF
-	TRBV9	TRBD2	TRBJ2-5	TGTGCCAGCAGCGTAGGCGGGAGTCAAGAGACCCAGTACTTC	CASSVGGSQETQYF
-	TRBV10-2	TRBD1	TRBJ1-4	TGCGCCAGCACCAACAGGGGTACTAATGAAAAACTGTTTTTT	CASTNRGTNEKLFF
-	TRBV11-1	-	TRBJ2-5	TGTGCCAGCAGCTTAGTCGGGGAAGAGACCCAGTACTTC	CASSLVGEETQYF
-	TRBV5-1	-	TRBJ2-7	TGCGCCAGCAGCTTATGGAGGGCCTCCTACGAGCAGTACTTC	CASSLWRASYEQYF
once	TRBV6-6	TRBD1	TRBJ2-1	TGTGCCAGCAGTTACCCCCTCGCGGACAGGGACAATGAGCAGTTCTTC	CASSYPLADRDNEQFF
few	TRBV6-5	TRBD1	TRBJ2-7	TGTGCCAGCAGTCCTCGAGGGGGCCGCCTAAGCGAGCAGTACTTC	CASSPRGGRLSEQYF
-	TRBV2	-	TRBJ1-1	TGTGCCAGCAGGACACCGGGGGGAAAGAAGACTGAAGCTTTCTTT	CASRTPGGKKTEAFF